The 4 T cell receptor beta chains given below trace back to one sample, sequenced in a study of blood T cell repertoires in COVID-19. The data were produced by immunoSEQ multiplex PCR, yet TCRdb's version contains in-frame clones alone and is incomplete. The sample holds 180,000 or so clones, more than 70% seen once. Sequencing input: peripheral blood. Every receptor here comes from a man younger than 35 with active or convalescent COVID-19.

The J gene is TRBJ1-2, the V gene TRBV9; 8 nucleotides agree with TRBD1. The CDR3 extends over 15 amino acids. V gave up 4 bases and J gave up 4 bases; unmatched junction bases: 9. Per the germline V gene, CDR1 is SGDLS and CDR2 is YYNGEE. CDR3 in DNA: TGTGCCAGCAGCACAAACCTGGGGACAGGCTATGGCTACACCTTC. As protein: CASSTNLGTGYGYTF.

The chain joins TRBV7-9 to TRBJ1-1, with a tentative D call TRBD1 (6 bases). V shed 5 bases and J shed 5 bases, with 15 bases lying between them. The CDR3 extends over 14 amino acids. Germline-derived CDR1 and CDR2 are SEHNR and FQNEAQ (reference sequence). The DNA for the CDR3 is TGTGCCAGCAGCGGGGCAGGGGTTGGGACTGAAGCTTTCTTT. This encodes CASSGAGVGTEAFF.

The chain uses TRBV2 and TRBJ1-1, with 12 bases identical to TRBD1. This CDR3 contains 16 residues. Looked up from germline, CDR1 is SNHLY and CDR2 is FYNNEI. The trim removed 3 bases at V and 1 base at J, leaving 3 bases unmatched. The CDR3 coding sequence is TGTGCCAGCAGTGAGGGGACAGGGGGCGCGAACACTGAAGCTTTCTTT. Its translation is CASSEGTGGANTEAFF.

In DNA form, the CDR3 reads TGTGCCAGCAGTAAGACAGCACCATTCTTCATGAACACTGAAGCTTTCTTT. As protein: CASSKTAPFFMNTEAFF. The chain has TRBV2 and TRBJ1-1, with D maybe TRBD1 (5 bases). V gave up 5 bases and J gave up 0 bases, with 19 bases separating them. Germline CDR1 and CDR2: SNHLY and FYNNEI. There are 17 residues in the CDR3.